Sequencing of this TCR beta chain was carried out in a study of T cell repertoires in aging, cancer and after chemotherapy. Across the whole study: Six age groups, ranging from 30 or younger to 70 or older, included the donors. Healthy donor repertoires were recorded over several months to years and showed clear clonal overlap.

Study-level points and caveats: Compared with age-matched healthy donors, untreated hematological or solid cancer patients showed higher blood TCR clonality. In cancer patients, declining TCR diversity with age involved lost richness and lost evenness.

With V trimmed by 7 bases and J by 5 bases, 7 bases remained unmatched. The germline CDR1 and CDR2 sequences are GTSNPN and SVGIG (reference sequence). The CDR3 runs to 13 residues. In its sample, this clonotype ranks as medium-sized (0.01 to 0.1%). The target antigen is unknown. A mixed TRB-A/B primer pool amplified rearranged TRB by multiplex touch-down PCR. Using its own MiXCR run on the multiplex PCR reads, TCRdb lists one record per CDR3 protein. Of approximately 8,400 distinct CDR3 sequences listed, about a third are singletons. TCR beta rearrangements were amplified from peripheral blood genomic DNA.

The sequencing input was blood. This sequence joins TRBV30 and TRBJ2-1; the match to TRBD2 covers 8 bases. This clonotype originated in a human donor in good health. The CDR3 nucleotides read TGTGCCTCGGTCGGGGGGGCCCACAATGAGCAGTTCTTC. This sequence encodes CASVGGAHNEQFF.